The 21 T cell receptor beta chains listed next were all sequenced from one sample in a study of cytomegalovirus exposure and HLA in healthy donors. PCR used 60 Vbeta primers and 13 Jbeta primers. Profiled with immunoSEQ multiplex PCR; TCRdb holds only in-frame clones, not every one. Among around 140,000 clones listed, around 82% were seen once. Sequenced material: PBMCs. The receptors were gathered from a young woman in good health and CMV-seropositive.

The gene calls are TRBV7-2 and TRBJ2-5; 8 bases are a match to TRBD2. The V gene end was trimmed by 3 bases and the J gene end by 5 bases; junction bases not matched to a gene: 5. Germline values: CDR1 SGHTA, CDR2 FQGNSA. The CDR3 consists of 14 residues. DNA of the CDR3: TGTGCCAGCAGCTTCGGGGGGGCCGGGGAGACCCAGTACTTC. Its translation is CASSFGGAGETQYF. The variable domain in full, with the rest retrieved from reference TRBV7-2 and TRBJ2-5, is GAGVSQSPSNKVTEKGKDVELRCDPISGHTALYWYRQSLGQGLEFLIYFQGNSAPDKSGLPSDRFSAERTGGSVSTLTIQRTQQEDSAVYLCASSFGGAGETQYFGPGTRLLVL.

The chain has TRBV19 and TRBJ1-5; 9 nucleotides match TRBD1. The CDR3 sequence is 14 residues long. V lost 9 bases and J lost 5; bases outside the gene matches: 8. Germline CDR1 and CDR2: LNHDA and SQIVND (reference sequence). The DNA for the CDR3 is TGTGCCAGCCAGACAGGGGGAAGTTATCAGCCCCAGCATTTT. This translates into CASQTGGSYQPQHF. Together with reference TRBV19 and TRBJ1-5, the CDR3 gives the full variable domain: DGGITQSPKYLFRKEGQNVTLSCEQNLNHDAMYWYRQDPGQGLRLIYYSQIVNDFQKGDIAEGYSVSREKKESFPLTVTSAQKNPTAFYLCASQTGGSYQPQHFGDGTRLSIL.

In this sample, this clone turned up a few times. The same CDR3 is also encoded by other DNA sequences in this sample. The chain uses TRBV25-1 and TRBJ1-2; 8 nucleotides line up with TRBD1. V shed 4 bases, J shed 7 bases, and the junction held 8 bases outside the gene matches. CDR3 length: 14 amino acids. Germline CDR1 and CDR2: MGHDK and SYGVNS. Written as DNA, the CDR3 is TGTGCCAGCAGTGCCATAGGACAGGGTTCTGGCTACACCTTC. Translated: CASSAIGQGSGYTF.

This clone was observed a handful of times. The rearrangement links TRBV15 to TRBJ2-1; perhaps TRBD1 as D (6 bases). Germline values: CDR1 LNHNV, CDR2 YYDKDF (reference sequence). With 7 bases removed from V and 7 bases from J, the gap between germline ends came to 11 bases. The CDR3 is 12 amino acids. The CDR3 region is CATNPGANEQFF. CDR3 DNA: TGTGCCACCAACCCAGGGGCAAATGAGCAGTTCTTC. The whole variable domain, remainder taken from reference TRBV15 and TRBJ2-1, is DAMVIQNPRYQVTQFGKPVTLSCSQTLNHNVMYWYQQKSSQAPKLLFHYYDKDFNNEADTPDNFQSRRPNTSFCFLDIRSPGLGDTAMYLCATNPGANEQFFGPGTRLTVL.

The V and J genes are TRBV6-5 and TRBJ2-7; 8 bases agree with TRBD1. V gave up 0 bases and J gave up 5 bases; unmatched junction bases: 3. The length of the CDR3 is 14 residues. Germline CDR1 MNHEY, CDR2 SVGAGI. The CDR3 bases are TGTGCCAGCAGTTACTCGGCAGGGGGCAACGAGCAGTACTTC. The encoded protein is CASSYSAGGNEQYF.

The genes are TRBV28 and TRBJ2-7, with D perhaps TRBD1 (6 bases). Trimming removed 1 base at V and 7 bases at J, with 14 bases between. The CDR3 totals 14 residues. Germline loops: CDR1 MDHEN, CDR2 SYDVKM. In DNA, the CDR3 is TGTGCCAGCAGTTTATATCCTCACAGGGTTGAGCAGTACTTC. Translating it yields CASSLYPHRVEQYF.

In this sample, this clone turned up a few times. This chain links TRBV7-8 with TRBJ1-1; D may be TRBD1 (5 bases). The CDR3 totals 16 residues. In germline, CDR1 is SGHVS, CDR2 FQNEAQ. Trimming stripped 3 bases from V and 4 bases from J, with 18 bases between. DNA of the CDR3: TGTGCCAGCAGCTTCCTAAACGCGGGGGATGCCACTGAAGCTTTCTTT. Protein: CASSFLNAGDATEAFF.

The rearrangement joins TRBV5-1 to TRBJ1-1; TRBD1 aligns across 7 bases. CDR1 is SGHRS, CDR2 YFSETQ, per germline. This CDR3 region has 13 residues. V lost 8 bases, J lost 1 base, and 5 bases stayed unmatched. The CDR3 nucleotides are TGCGCCAGTACCTGGGACAGGAACACTGAAGCTTTCTTT. It yields the protein CASTWDRNTEAFF. The variable domain in full, with the rest retrieved from reference TRBV5-1 and TRBJ1-1, is KAGVTQTPRYLIKTRGQQVTLSCSPISGHRSVSWYQQTPGQGLQFLFEYFSETQRNKGNFPGRFSGRQFSNSRSEMNVSTLELGDSALYLCASTWDRNTEAFFGQGTRLTVV.

The V and J genes are TRBV7-2 and TRBJ1-6, with no clear D. The CDR3 consists of 16 residues. V lost 5 bases and J lost 15, with 26 bases in between. Germline CDR1 is SGHTA and CDR2 is FQGNSA. In nucleotides, the CDR3 is TGTGCCAGCAGCCCCCCTTTGGGCGGGCCTAGCGGTTTCCTCCACTTT. Translated, it gives CASSPPLGGPSGFLHF.

V and J are TRBV27 and TRBJ2-7; 9 positions match TRBD2. After removal of 6 bases from V and 3 bases from J, the junction contained 9 bases not matched to a gene. This CDR3 is 15 amino acids long. Per the germline V gene, CDR1 is MNHEY and CDR2 is SMNVEV (reference sequence). As DNA, the CDR3 is TGTGCCAGCAGAAAAGCGGGGGGTATGAACTACGAGCAGTACTTC. Translating gives CASRKAGGMNYEQYF.

The gene calls are TRBV6-1 and TRBJ1-5; no clear D gene. Deletions cut 3 bases from V and 0 bases from J, with 12 bases between. There are 16 residues in the CDR3. Germline V CDR1 and CDR2: MNHNS, SASEGT. The CDR3 spells CASSDELRISNQPQHF. The CDR3 DNA is TGTGCCAGCAGTGATGAATTGAGGATTAGCAATCAGCCCCAGCATTTT.

Note on this clone: Other nucleotide sequences from this sample produce the same CDR3. The V and J genes are TRBV5-1 and TRBJ1-4; 7 bases are shared with TRBD1. Trimming at V came to 0 bases and at J to 4 bases, leaving 3 bases not matched to a gene. This CDR3 is 15 amino acids long. Germline V gene lookup returns CDR1 SGHRS and CDR2 YFSETQ. The CDR3 DNA is TGCGCCAGCAGCTTGGGCGACAGGGATAATGAAAAACTGTTTTTT. Its protein product is CASSLGDRDNEKLFF.

This clone showed up just once. The V call is TRBV12-5, the J call TRBJ2-1; TRBD2 matches at 14 bases. V was clipped by 3 bases and J by 8 bases; unmatched bases: 6. Germline V CDR1 and CDR2: LGHNT, FRNRAP. This CDR3 is 16 amino acids long. CDR3 nucleotides: TGTGCTAGTGGTTTCATGACTAGCGGGGGGGGCGATGAGCAGTTCTTC. It translates to CASGFMTSGGGDEQFF. Together with reference TRBV12-5 and TRBJ2-1, the CDR3 gives the full variable domain: DARVTQTPRHKVTEMGQEVTMRCQPILGHNTVFWYRQTMMQGLELLAYFRNRAPLDDSGMPKDRFSAEMPDATLATLKIQPSEPRDSAVYFCASGFMTSGGGDEQFFGPGTRLTVL.

The rearrangement joins TRBV27 to TRBJ1-5, with a possible D match to TRBD1 (6 bases). The germline V gene has CDR1 MNHEY and CDR2 SMNVEV (reference sequence). The CDR3 loop spans 18 amino acids. The V gene lost 5 bases and the J gene lost 1 base, with 21 bases spanning the gap. The CDR3 spells CASSLGGAGVGSNQPQHF. The CDR3 DNA reads TGTGCCAGCAGTCTGGGGGGGGCGGGGGTTGGAAGCAATCAGCCCCAGCATTTT.

This clone was recorded once. V is TRBV7-2 and J is TRBJ2-7; 9 positions match TRBD1. V lost 4 bases to trimming and J lost 6 bases; unmatched junction nucleotides: 7. CDR1 and CDR2 from the germline V gene are SGHTA and FQGNSA. This CDR3 spans 14 amino acids. The CDR3 loop reads CASSSGRQGGEQYF. The CDR3 nucleotides read TGTGCCAGCAGCTCCGGCCGACAGGGGGGCGAGCAGTACTTC.

The CDR3, as DNA: TGCGCCAGCAGCCAAGTCTCTAGCGGCAATGAGCAGTTCTTC. Encoded protein: CASSQVSSGNEQFF. This chain links TRBV4-3 with TRBJ2-1, with TRBD2 matching over 7 bases. This CDR3 region has 14 residues. Trimming at V came to 1 base and at J to 6 bases, leaving 3 bases not matched to a gene. CDR1 is LGHNA, CDR2 YSLEER, per germline.

This rearrangement joins TRBV5-6 to TRBJ2-7; 8 bases fit TRBD1. The V gene end was trimmed by 4 bases and the J gene end by 5 bases; junction bases not matched to a gene: 14. Germline values: CDR1 SGHDT, CDR2 YYEEEE. This CDR3 is built from 16 residues. The chain's CDR3 is CASSRQLRTGRNEQYF. CDR3 sequence (DNA): TGTGCCAGCAGCCGCCAACTGAGGACAGGGCGGAACGAGCAGTACTTC.

This rearrangement joins TRBV19 to TRBJ1-1; D possibly corresponds to TRBD1 (5 bases). CDR1 is LNHDA and CDR2 is SQIVND in the germline V gene (reference sequence). The CDR3 sequence is 13 residues long. The V end was cut by 7 bases, the J end by 3 bases, with 12 bases between. In DNA, the CDR3 is TGTGCCAGTACCCGGGGGACGGACACTGAAGCTTTCTTT. Protein product: CASTRGTDTEAFF.

The CDR3 DNA follows: TGCAGCGTTGAAAATCTAGTGTTGGAGACCCAGTACTTC. It is translated as CSVENLVLETQYF. The rearrangement uses TRBV29-1 and TRBJ2-5; D is unclear. The CDR3 covers 13 residues. CDR1 is SQVTM and CDR2 is ANQGSEA in the germline V gene. Trimming took off 2 bases at V and 5 bases at J, with 12 bases between the two ends. Full variable domain (remainder filled in from reference TRBV29-1 and TRBJ2-5): SAVISQKPSRDICQRGTSLTIQCQVDSQVTMMFWYRQQPGQSLTLIATANQGSEATYESGFVIDKFPISRPNLTFSTLTVSNMSPEDSSIYLCSVENLVLETQYFGPGTRLLVL.

J is TRBJ1-2 and V is TRBV28; weak D call: TRBD1 (6 bases). Trimming left V 1 base short and J 4 bases short, with 13 bases between. CDR3 size: 15 residues. Germline CDR1 reads MDHEN; CDR2 reads SYDVKM. The CDR3 DNA is TGTGCCAGCAGTTTATTTTTGGGGACACTCTATGGCTACACCTTC. Its translation: CASSLFLGTLYGYTF.

This chain uses TRBV6-1 with TRBJ2-2, with D maybe TRBD2 (5 bases). Trimming removed 2 bases at V and 3 bases at J, with 13 bases between. The CDR3 extends over 16 amino acids. Germline CDR1 reads MNHNS; CDR2 reads SASEGT. DNA of the CDR3: TGTGCCAGCAGTGAACAGAGCGGACTCTACACCGGGGAGCTGTTTTTT. Translated, it gives CASSEQSGLYTGELFF.